The text below deals with one TCR beta chain. Produced via immunoSEQ multiplex PCR; TCRdb's table is partial and in-frame only. Among fewer than 80,000 clones, 83% were seen once, and the ten largest hold 2.4%. The data were obtained in a study of radiation and T cells in renal cell carcinoma. V lost 2 bases and J 8 bases, leaving 15 bases between the germline ends. The germline gives CDR1 MGHDK, CDR2 SYGVNS. The CDR3 has 15 residues. Time point denoted: blood 4 weeks post-SBRT, at nephrectomy. As to treatment: 15 Gy SBRT to primary tumor, nephrectomy 4 weeks later. Nephrectomy followed 15 Gy stereotactic body radiation by 4 weeks. Radiation-treated patients gave blood at baseline, week 2 and week 4.

The genes are TRBV25-1 and TRBJ1-4; D ambiguous. The TCR comes from a woman aged 55-70 years with renal cell carcinoma. Source: blood, taken from a patient whose treatment included radiotherapy and nephrectomy. CDR3 loop: CASSEAGWEPEKLFF. The CDR3 nucleotides are TGTGCCAGCAGTGAAGCGGGATGGGAGCCGGAAAAACTGTTTTTT.